Following are 15 T cell receptor beta chains from one sample sequenced in a study of blood T cell repertoires in COVID-19. Data came from immunoSEQ multiplex PCR; TCRdb stores just in-frame clones and leaves some out. The sample records roughly 79,000 clones, around 88% being singletons. Sample: peripheral blood. The receptors were gathered from a woman older than 75 with active or convalescent COVID-19.

The genes are TRBV5-6 and TRBJ2-2; 7 nucleotides align to TRBD2. Germline trimming cut 4 bases from V and 7 bases from J; bases unmatched to any gene: 7. CDR1 and CDR2 from the germline V gene are SGHDT and YYEEEE. This CDR3 has 14 residues. CDR3 sequence reads: CASSRERDRGELFF. The DNA of the CDR3 is TGTGCCAGCAGCCGCGAGCGGGACCGCGGGGAGCTGTTTTTT.

This chain connects TRBV27 to TRBJ1-5, with TRBD1 identical over 7 bases. Trimming cost V 3 bases and J 5 bases; bases outside gene matches: 19. This CDR3 is built from 19 residues. Germline CDR1 is MNHEY and CDR2 is SMNVEV (reference sequence). CDR3 in DNA: TGTGCCAGCAGTTTCAGATGGGACAGAGATGTCCGGATCCATCAGCCCCAGCATTTT. The encoded protein is CASSFRWDRDVRIHQPQHF.

V gene TRBV6-6 combines with J gene TRBJ2-3, with D unresolved. V was trimmed by 5 bases and J by 6 bases, leaving 6 bases between them. Germline V CDR1 and CDR2: MNHNY, SVGAGI (reference sequence). The CDR3 contains 11 residues. The CDR3 nucleotides are TGTGCCAGCAGTCATCTGGATACGCAGTATTTT. As protein: CASSHLDTQYF.

This chain links TRBV9 with TRBJ2-2, with 10 bases identical to TRBD2. V shed 0 bases and J 8 bases; nucleotides not matched to a gene: 7. Looked up from germline, CDR1 is SGDLS and CDR2 is YYNGEE. The CDR3 covers 16 residues. CDR3 region: CASSVGPSGSAGELFF. The CDR3 nucleotides read TGTGCCAGCAGCGTAGGCCCTAGCGGGAGTGCAGGGGAGCTGTTTTTT.

J is TRBJ1-6 and V is TRBV2, with D possibly matching TRBD1 (5 bases). Between the trimmed V and J ends, which lost 3 bases and 10 bases, there was a span of 19 bases. Germline CDR1 SNHLY, CDR2 FYNNEI. The length of the CDR3 is 16 residues. The CDR3 is CASSEVSTGLRSPLHF. CDR3 nucleotide sequence: TGTGCCAGCAGTGAGGTTTCAACAGGTCTCCGGTCACCCCTCCACTTT.

The chain recombines TRBV30 with TRBJ2-1; TRBD2 agrees at 7 bases. CDR1 is GTSNPN and CDR2 is SVGIG in the germline V gene (reference sequence). This CDR3 comprises 14 residues. V shed 2 bases and J 7 bases; nucleotides not matched to a gene: 8. The CDR3 loop is CAWSNGGRGNEQFF. CDR3 nucleotide sequence: TGTGCCTGGAGTAACGGGGGGAGGGGAAATGAGCAGTTCTTC.

The chain recombines TRBV7-2 with TRBJ2-2; D perhaps matches TRBD1 (6 bases). V lost 4 bases, J lost 4 bases, and 13 bases lay in between. There are 15 residues in the CDR3. Germline V CDR1 and CDR2: SGHTA, FQGNSA. In DNA, the CDR3 is TGTGCCAGCAGCTCTGGGGGCGCCGGCACCGGGGAGCTGTTTTTT. Residues: CASSSGGAGTGELFF. Filled out from reference TRBV7-2 and TRBJ2-2, the complete variable domain reads GAGVSQSPSNKVTEKGKDVELRCDPISGHTALYWYRQSLGQGLEFLIYFQGNSAPDKSGLPSDRFSAERTGGSVSTLTIQRTQQEDSAVYLCASSSGGAGTGELFFGEGSRLTVL.

The sample holds one count of this clone. This chain joins TRBV7-6 and TRBJ2-7; 8 bases agree with TRBD2. There are 17 residues in the CDR3. In germline, CDR1 is SGHVS, CDR2 FNYEAQ. With V trimmed by 1 base and J by 6 bases, 14 bases remained unmatched. CDR3 sequence reads: CASSLERGTYRLREQYF. DNA for the CDR3: TGTGCCAGCAGCTTAGAGCGGGGGACATATCGCCTACGCGAGCAGTACTTC. The entire variable domain, with the rest obtained from reference TRBV7-6 and TRBJ2-7, is as follows: GAGVSQSPRYKVTKRGQDVALRCDPISGHVSLYWYRQALGQGPEFLTYFNYEAQQDKSGLPNDRFSAERPEGSISTLTIQRTEQRDSAMYRCASSLERGTYRLREQYFGPGTRLTVT.

The chain uses TRBV6-2 or TRBV6-3 and TRBJ1-2; 7 nucleotides align to TRBD1. Looked up from germline, CDR1 is MNHEY and CDR2 is SVGEGT. The length of the CDR3 is 14 residues. Trimming cost V 5 bases and J 8 bases; bases outside gene matches: 11. CDR3 coding DNA: TGTGCCAGCAGTAGATCCGCGGCGGGACAGGGCTACACCTTC. Protein: CASSRSAAGQGYTF.

The rearrangement links TRBV3-1 (or the pseudogene TRBV3-2) to TRBJ2-5, with D perhaps matching TRBD2 (6 bases). The CDR3 extends over 14 amino acids. V lost 2 bases to trimming and J lost 4 bases, with 11 bases between them. CDR1 LGHDT and CDR2 YNNKEL come from the germline V gene (reference sequence). CDR3 amino acids: CASSQRRRAETQYF. CDR3 coding DNA: TGTGCCAGCAGCCAACGGCGGAGGGCAGAGACCCAGTACTTC.

V is TRBV15 and J is TRBJ2-5, with D perhaps TRBD2 (6 bases). The germline V gene encodes CDR1 LNHNV and CDR2 YYDKDF (reference sequence). CDR3 length: 16 residues. V was shortened by 1 base and J by 5 bases, with 17 bases between the two germline ends. The CDR3 coding sequence is TGTGCCACCAGCAGAGGTCTGAGGGGAGGCCTGGAGACCCAGTACTTC. This gives the protein CATSRGLRGGLETQYF.

The chain carries TRBV5-4 and TRBJ2-3, with 8 bases matching TRBD1. The CDR3 sequence is 14 residues long. Germline V gene data show CDR1 as SGHNT and CDR2 as YYREEE (reference sequence). The junction had 2 bases not matched to a gene; V was cut back by 2 bases and J by 3 bases. The CDR3 loop is CASSFGQGTDTQYF. The CDR3 bases are TGTGCCAGCAGCTTCGGACAGGGAACAGATACGCAGTATTTT.

The rearrangement uses TRBV11-2 and TRBJ2-3; D possibly corresponds to TRBD1 (5 bases). Germline values: CDR1 SGHAT, CDR2 FQNNGV. The CDR3 has 15 residues. V was clipped by 5 bases and J by 1 base, with 13 bases between them. The CDR3 is CASSKDSPRTDTQYF. The CDR3 DNA reads TGTGCCAGCAGCAAAGACAGCCCTCGCACAGATACGCAGTATTTT.

This chain links TRBV10-1 with TRBJ2-7; 9 nucleotides line up with TRBD2. Losses at the gene ends were 10 bases for V and 5 bases for J; bases not matched to a gene: 15. Germline-derived CDR1 and CDR2 are WNHNN and SYGVQD (reference sequence). This CDR3 spans 15 amino acids. CDR3 nucleotides: TGCGCCATACCGGCGGGGCGGGAGGGCCCGGACGAGCAGTACTTC. Its protein is CAIPAGREGPDEQYF.

This chain connects TRBV28 to TRBJ1-2; the match to TRBD1 covers 8 bases. The CDR3 is made up of 16 amino acids. Germline CDR1 reads MDHEN; CDR2 reads SYDVKM. V was pared by 5 bases and J by 6 bases, with 14 bases of the junction left unmatched. The CDR3 DNA follows: TGTGCCAGCAGTATCTTACAGGGGGGGTCTAAGGATGGCTACACCTTC. It specifies CASSILQGGSKDGYTF.